This T cell receptor beta chain stems from a study of cytomegalovirus exposure and HLA in healthy donors. Study-level points and caveats: Likely technical artifact: a cluster of highly shared sequence variants. Upon later analysis, TCR association rates were observed to vary by HLA locus, being highest for DRB1 and lowest for HLA-C. Follow-up analysis later connected one missense variant in DCLRE1C with trimming of TCR beta V- and J-genes.

This clone was seen a handful of times. Its matching antigen is unknown. Germline assignment: CDR1 MNHEY and CDR2 SVGAGI. This CDR3 has 15 residues. V shed 2 bases and J shed 1 base, with 11 bases lying between them. PCR involved 60 Vbeta and 13 Jbeta primers. Method: immunoSEQ multiplex PCR; TCRdb's copy keeps in-frame clones and lacks some. The sample lists about 170,000 clones; under 80% were seen once. Donors had nominal health at sampling but likely had unrecorded immune exposures. Sequencing used PBMCs. This sequence was found in a female donor in good health and CMV-seronegative. This chain joins TRBV6-5 and TRBJ1-2, with D tentatively TRBD1 (6 bases). CDR3 loop: CASSYVAGDNYGYTF. The DNA for the CDR3 is TGTGCCAGCAGTTACGTCGCAGGGGATAACTATGGCTACACCTTC.